The sequence of this TCR beta chain was determined in a study of blood T cell repertoires in COVID-19. Data came from immunoSEQ multiplex PCR; TCRdb stores just in-frame clones and leaves some out. The data show some 200,000 clones, with about 88% seen just once and 5.5% to 8.5% held by the top ten. CDR3 length equals 14 residues. V lost 5 bases, J lost 6 bases, and 13 bases lay in between. Germline lookup yields CDR1 SEHNR and CDR2 FQNEAQ (reference sequence). The J gene is TRBJ1-4, the V gene TRBV7-9; a weak D match, TRBD1 (5 bases). The receptor's source is a woman over 75 in a cohort sampled during active or convalescent COVID-19. The sequencing input was peripheral blood. The CDR3 reads CASSQIDSYEKLFF. The CDR3, as DNA: TGTGCCAGCAGCCAAATCGACAGTTATGAAAAACTGTTTTTT.